Below are 8 T cell receptor beta chains sequenced from a single sample in a study of blood T cell repertoires in COVID-19. Assay: immunoSEQ multiplex PCR; the TCRdb copy retains only in-frame clones and omits some. The sample has some 250,000 clones, about four fifths seen once. Material: peripheral blood. These receptors all stem from a woman aged 18-29 years with acute or convalescent COVID-19.

Notes on this clone: The same CDR3 is also encoded by other DNA sequences in this sample. DNA for the CDR3: TGTGCCAGCAGTGAAGGGACTAGCGGGAGCGGTTACGAGCAGTACTTC. It codes for CASSEGTSGSGYEQYF. The chain links TRBV2 to TRBJ2-7; 13 bases map to TRBD2. The CDR3 length is 16 residues. The V and J ends lost 1 base and 4 bases, in that order; junction bases with no gene match: 4. Germline CDR1 is SNHLY and CDR2 is FYNNEI.

The genes are TRBV6-5 and TRBJ1-4; D may be TRBD1 (6 bases). The germline V gene encodes CDR1 MNHEY and CDR2 SVGAGI. This CDR3 is 14 amino acids long. V was trimmed by 10 bases and J by 6 bases, leaving 18 bases between them. CDR3 residues: CATSRDRSHEKLFF. CDR3 coding DNA: TGTGCCACCTCTCGAGACAGGTCCCATGAAAAACTGTTTTTT.

The genes are TRBV21-1 and TRBJ1-1; the D segment call TRBD1 is taken from the table without a DNA check. TRBV21-1 is a pseudogene. This CDR3 has 17 amino acids. In DNA, the CDR3 is TGTGCCAGCAGCAAAAGACAGGGGGAGACCTCGAACACTGAAGCTTTCTTT. Its translation is CASSKRQGETSNTEAFF.

The rearrangement links TRBV28 to TRBJ2-1, with D perhaps TRBD1 (5 bases). The length of the CDR3 is 13 residues. CDR1 is MDHEN and CDR2 is SYDVKM in the germline V gene. V was pared by 7 bases and J by 3 bases, with 10 bases between. CDR3 loop: CASNFQGYNEQFF. CDR3 nucleotide sequence: TGTGCCAGCAACTTCCAGGGCTACAATGAGCAGTTCTTC.

This clone occurred once. The chain joins TRBV29-1 to TRBJ2-2; D possibly corresponds to TRBD2 (6 bases). The germline V gene has CDR1 SQVTM and CDR2 ANQGSEA. The CDR3 is 13 residues long. Trimming cost V 4 bases and J 5 bases, with 11 bases left between them. CDR3 loop: CSVGVGGTGELFF. The CDR3 region has the DNA TGCAGCGTTGGAGTTGGGGGGACCGGGGAGCTGTTTTTT.

The chain is built from TRBV28 and TRBJ2-1; 7 nucleotides agree with TRBD1. Trimming cost V 5 bases and J 5 bases; bases outside gene matches: 12. The CDR3 length is 16 residues. Germline CDR1 and CDR2: MDHEN and SYDVKM. The CDR3 sequence: CASSRTGAPFDNEQFF. CDR3 nucleotide sequence: TGTGCCAGCAGTAGAACAGGGGCCCCGTTTGACAATGAGCAGTTCTTC.

The V call is TRBV14, the J call TRBJ2-3; D is perhaps TRBD2 (5 bases). Germline V gene sequence: CDR1 SGHDN, CDR2 FVKESK. The CDR3 totals 16 residues. Trimming cost V 1 base and J 4 bases, with 15 bases left between them. The CDR3 spells CASSQVLRERPDTQYF. The DNA of the CDR3 is TGTGCCAGCAGCCAAGTATTGAGGGAGCGCCCAGATACGCAGTATTTT.

The gene calls are TRBV5-1 and TRBJ2-7, with 15 bases that match TRBD2. V was clipped by 4 bases and J by 5 bases; unmatched bases: 31. This CDR3 is 24 amino acids long. The germline CDR1 and CDR2 sequences are SGHRS and YFSETQ. The CDR3 here is CASSRRLTAPGLAGGLGFVHEQYF. CDR3 coding DNA: TGCGCCAGCAGCCGAAGACTCACCGCACCGGGACTAGCGGGAGGATTAGGGTTTGTCCACGAGCAGTACTTC.